This T cell receptor (beta chain) was profiled in a study of T cells in Graves' hyperthyroidism and ophthalmopathy. RNA transcripts served as the template for amplifying TCR beta CDR3 regions. TCR CDR3 underwent first-round RT-PCR with the HTBI primer set. TCRdb used MiXCR to reprocess the multiplex PCR reads, holding one entry per CDR3 protein. The sample yields around 800,000 distinct CDR3 sequences, approximately 40% seen once. Many counts were recorded for this clonotype. V shed 5 bases and J shed 8 bases, with 18 bases lying between them. The V gene's germline CDR1 is LNHDA and CDR2 SQIVND (reference sequence). CDR3 length equals 14 residues. Graves' hyperthyroidism without ophthalmopathy progression within 18 months was termed stable. The diagnostic basis comprised clinical symptoms, serum thyroxine and TRAb, thyroid ultrasound and orbital computed tomography. From less than 13 ml of fresh peripheral blood, PBMCs were isolated.

This clonotype was obtained from a man between 18 and 35 years old with Graves' hyperthyroidism. The chain employs TRBV19 and TRBJ1-1, with D possibly matching TRBD1 (5 bases). Sequencing was carried out using blood. CDR3 sequence reads: CASSPQGALPEAFF. The CDR3 bases are TGTGCCAGTAGTCCCCAGGGAGCCTTACCAGAAGCTTTCTTT.